The rows below give T cell receptor beta chains drawn from one sample of a study of blood T cell repertoires in COVID-19. Assay: immunoSEQ multiplex PCR; the TCRdb copy retains only in-frame clones and omits some. The table has some 69,000 clones, 65% to 85% seen once; the top ten hold under 2%. Material for sequencing was peripheral blood. The source is a woman aged 55-69 years with acute or convalescent COVID-19. The CDR3 runs from the conserved cysteine through the conserved F or W. Each record gives: CDR3 length, V gene, J gene, CDR3 protein.

12	TRBV14	TRBJ1-1	CASSARDTEAFF
16	TRBV28	TRBJ1-1	CASRRDRGEGDTEAFF
15	TRBV10-1	TRBJ2-3	CASRASPVVTDTQYF
15	TRBV6-5	TRBJ1-2	CASSGQGSQGYGYTF
16	TRBV3-1/TRBV3-2	TRBJ2-1	CASSQTLAGRDNEQFF
15	TRBV28	TRBJ2-1	CASNPPGVLYNEQFF
15	TRBV18	TRBJ2-7	CASSPKTSGSYEQYF
15	TRBV9	TRBJ1-6	CASSVGTGLNSPLHF
14	TRBV19	TRBJ2-7	CASSTSGNTYEQYF
17	TRBV4-2	TRBJ2-2	CASSQAGSGRYTGELFF
13	TRBV18	TRBJ2-3	CASSPSSTDTQYF
15	TRBV30	TRBJ1-6	CAWSVPGQGRTPLHF
16	TRBV2	TRBJ2-3	CASSEVAGGTTDTQYF
15	TRBV5-4	TRBJ2-1	CASSLGLAVYNEQFF
16	TRBV6-4	TRBJ2-3	CASSKTGTSGTDTQYF
13	TRBV7-9	TRBJ2-7	CASSYRGSEEQYF
19	TRBV5-1	TRBJ2-1	CASSLTRTSRDYGGNEQFF
15	TRBV6-4	TRBJ2-7	CASSDPGISSYEQYF
15	TRBV9	TRBJ1-5	CASSVEGNSNQPQHF
12	TRBV14	TRBJ2-5	CASSPQQETQYF
15	TRBV9	TRBJ2-7	CASSFRGGRENEQYF
15	TRBV3-1/TRBV3-2	TRBJ1-6	CASSEPGQGHSPLHF
15	TRBV6-5	TRBJ1-5	CASSKRQGGNQPQHF
14	TRBV7-2	TRBJ1-2	CASSLDRGPYGYTF
13	TRBV19	TRBJ1-2	CASARQGYYGYTF
18	TRBV19	TRBJ1-5	CASKSRGWGLDSNQPQHF
13	TRBV6-5	TRBJ2-3	CASRTGGIDTQYF
14	TRBV5-4	TRBJ2-7	CASSLEGDSYEQYF
13	TRBV5-6	TRBJ2-2	CASSLPGAGELFF
14	TRBV3-1/TRBV3-2	TRBJ1-1	CASSPKRMNTEAFF
16	TRBV14	TRBJ1-6	CASNKAGSSYNSPLHF